This T cell receptor (beta chain) came from a study of beta chain features in type 1 diabetes. As to this clone: Its antigen is undetermined.

Whole-study results and caveats: Within each of all four CD4+ subsets, Type 1 diabetes patients had TCRB CDR3s that were moderately but significantly shorter.

CDR3 size: 12 residues. V was cut by 2 bases and J by 12 bases, with 12 bases left in between. CDR1 MNHNY and CDR2 SVGAGI come from the germline V gene (reference sequence). Of the isolated RNA, all was reverse transcribed, and so the sequenced material was expressed TCRB transcripts. Libraries were prepared by immunoSEQ multiplex PCR; TCRdb keeps only in-frame clonotypes and omits some of them. The data hold roughly 350,000 clones, with 8.5% to 10% observed a single time. The sample taken for sequencing was central memory CD4+ T cells from blood. The clonotype originates from a young man with type 1 diabetes. The chain links TRBV6-6 to TRBJ2-3; the D call may be TRBD1 or TRBD2 (5 bases each). In DNA, the CDR3 is TGTGCCAGCAGTTACGACGGGACCTTACAGTATTTT. Translating it yields CASSYDGTLQYF.